These 22 T cell receptor beta chains came from one sample sequenced in a study of T cell repertoires in cytomegalovirus infection. TCRdb reprocessed the reads with MiXCR, giving one entry per CDR3 protein. The sample records around 630,000 distinct CDR3 sequences, approximately 24% being singletons. The sample taken for sequencing was CD8+ T cells from PBMCs. These receptors all stem from a human donor in good health (CMV status not recorded). Some clones in this sample may be carry-over from other donors' samples.

The DNA for the CDR3 is TGCAGCGTTGACACAGAGTACGAGCAGTACTTC. It is translated as CSVDTEYEQYF. V usage is TRBV29-1 and J usage is TRBJ2-7; D is undetermined. CDR3 length: 11 amino acids. Trimming cost V 3 bases and J 4 bases, with 7 bases left between them. CDR1 is SQVTM and CDR2 is ANQGSEA in the germline V gene.

On this clonotype itself: A much larger clone differs by one base, so this may be a read error. The V and J genes are TRBV7-2 and TRBJ2-4, with 8 positions matching TRBD2. V lost 5 bases and J lost 6; bases outside the gene matches: 9. There are 15 residues in the CDR3. Germline assignment: CDR1 SGHTA and CDR2 FQGNSA. CDR3 DNA: TGTGCCAGCAGCACCCGGGGGGGTCGGACAAACATTCAGTACTTC. This codes for CASSTRGGRTNIQYF.

In its sample, this clonotype was seen a few times. The chain links TRBV29-1 to TRBJ2-4; perhaps TRBD1 as D (5 bases). CDR1 is SQVTM, CDR2 ANQGSEA, per germline. Between the trimmed V and J ends, which lost 2 bases and 8 bases, there was a span of 13 bases. This CDR3 spans 13 amino acids. CDR3 bases: TGCAGCGTTGAACAGGGTGAGGAGTACATTCAGTACTTC. This sequence encodes CSVEQGEEYIQYF.

This clonotype was found a few times. The V gene is TRBV7-9, the J gene TRBJ1-1; the D is unclear. CDR3 length equals 13 residues. The germline V and J ends were trimmed by 5 bases and 1 base, with 8 bases remaining between them. The germline CDR1 and CDR2 sequences are SEHNR and FQNEAQ (reference sequence). CDR3 residues: CASSPRPNTEAFF. CDR3 nucleotide sequence: TGTGCCAGCAGCCCCAGACCGAACACTGAAGCTTTCTTT.

This clonotype was seen only a few times. This chain connects TRBV19 to TRBJ2-1, with a possible D match to TRBD2 (6 bases). The CDR3 contains 15 residues. Germline V lookup: CDR1 LNHDA, CDR2 SQIVND (reference sequence). V lost 7 bases and J 7 bases, leaving 20 bases between the germline ends. DNA for the CDR3: TGTGCCAGTACCTCAGCGGGTCTAGAGTTAAATGAGCAGTTCTTC. Translated, it gives CASTSAGLELNEQFF.

This clonotype was detected many times. The chain carries TRBV28 and TRBJ1-5, with D unresolved. CDR1 is MDHEN and CDR2 is SYDVKM in the germline V gene. CDR3 length: 14 residues. Trimming left V 6 bases short and J 0 bases short, with 9 bases between. The CDR3 DNA sequence: TGTGCCAGCAGCCTCAGGTATAGCAATCAGCCCCAGCATTTT. Translating gives CASSLRYSNQPQHF.

This sequence joins TRBV7-9 and TRBJ2-2; D is undetermined. This CDR3 has 14 residues. Germline V gene data show CDR1 as SEHNR and CDR2 as FQNEAQ (reference sequence). V dropped 6 bases and J dropped 0 bases, with 8 bases sitting between them. Written as DNA, the CDR3 is TGTGCCAGCAGTACTACCTCGAACACCGGGGAGCTGTTTTTT. As protein: CASSTTSNTGELFF.

Of note for this clonotype: Germline is not matched at one junction end, which may reflect a read error. The J gene is TRBJ2-4, the V gene TRBV7-9; D uncertain. CDR3 size: 18 residues. From germline, CDR1 is SEHNR and CDR2 FQNEAQ (reference sequence). The CDR3 coding sequence is TGTGTCAGCAGCTTACCCCCAACTGATGCCTTAGCCAAAAACATTCAGTACTTC. This translates into CVSSLPPTDALAKNIQYF.

J is TRBJ2-1 and V is TRBV6-2 or TRBV6-3; maybe TRBD2 (6 bases). The CDR3 is made up of 15 amino acids. Germline V lookup: CDR1 MNHEY, CDR2 SVGEGT. V was clipped by 2 bases and J by 4 bases, with 12 bases between them. CDR3 nucleotides: TGTGCCAGCAGTTACAGGGAGGTCTGGTACAATGAGCAGTTCTTC. Translated: CASSYREVWYNEQFF.

This clonotype was seen a few times. The rearrangement links TRBV6-1 to TRBJ2-1, with 7 bases aligning to TRBD1. V dropped 4 bases and J dropped 0; count of bases not matched to a gene: 12. This CDR3 region has 18 residues. Germline-derived CDR1 and CDR2 are MNHNS and SASEGT. CDR3 nucleotide sequence: TGTGCCAGCAGTGGACGACCCGGACAGGAGAGCTCCTACAATGAGCAGTTCTTC. Encoded protein: CASSGRPGQESSYNEQFF.

The rearrangement links TRBV4-1 to TRBJ2-2, with 8 bases fitting TRBD1. Trimming took 4 bases from V and 1 from J; bases not matched to a gene: 8. Per germline, CDR1 MGHRA and CDR2 YSYEKL. This CDR3 has 17 amino acids. For the CDR3, the DNA is TGCGCCAGCAGCCCCCTTAGGGGGACAGGGAACACCGGGGAGCTGTTTTTT. This sequence encodes CASSPLRGTGNTGELFF.

The table lists this clonotype with a few counts. The gene calls are TRBV5-1 and TRBJ2-1, with a weak D call TRBD1 (6 bases). The CDR3 length is 16 residues. With 1 base removed from V and 2 bases from J, the gap between germline ends came to 13 bases. CDR1 and CDR2 from the germline V gene are SGHRS and YFSETQ. The CDR3 DNA reads TGCGCCAGCAGCTTGAGCGCCAGGGGCACCTACAATGAGCAGTTCTTC. It codes for CASSLSARGTYNEQFF.

The V gene is TRBV9, the J gene TRBJ1-1; D remains unclear. Germline CDR1 and CDR2: SGDLS and YYNGEE. Trimming left V 1 base short and J 4 bases short, with 8 bases between. This CDR3 has 13 residues. The CDR3 is CASSVSTGTEAFF. CDR3 coding DNA: TGTGCCAGCAGCGTATCAACGGGCACTGAAGCTTTCTTT.

The rearrangement links TRBV7-9 to TRBJ1-6; TRBD1 matches 11 bases. The CDR3 is 16 amino acids. Germline trimming cut 6 bases from V and 7 bases from J; bases unmatched to any gene: 8. Per the germline V gene, CDR1 is SEHNR and CDR2 is FQNEAQ (reference sequence). The CDR3 nucleotides are TGTGCCAGCAGGGAACCGGACAGGGGGCTCAATTCACCCCTCCACTTT. Translated: CASREPDRGLNSPLHF.

The chain links TRBV4-1 to TRBJ1-2, with D perhaps matching TRBD1 (6 bases). The CDR3 has 16 amino acids. V was cut by 1 base and J by 4 bases, with 16 bases left in between. Germline V lookup: CDR1 MGHRA, CDR2 YSYEKL. The CDR3 region is CASSQVVGGSLYGYTF. The CDR3 bases are TGCGCCAGCAGCCAAGTCGTAGGGGGGTCCCTCTATGGCTACACCTTC.

This clonotype was detected ten times or more. The chain employs TRBV11-2 and TRBJ1-6; D gene ambiguous. V lost 2 bases and J 9 bases, leaving 14 bases between the germline ends. The CDR3 covers 15 residues. CDR1 and CDR2 (germline): SGHAT, FQNNGV. The CDR3 loop reads CASSLSGILGSPLHF. For the CDR3, the DNA is TGTGCCAGCAGCTTAAGCGGAATCCTAGGTTCACCCCTCCACTTT.

To note about this clonotype: A clone one base away is much larger, so this may be a read error. V gene TRBV6-2 or TRBV6-3 combines with J gene TRBJ1-1; D not certain. Germline values: CDR1 MNHEY, CDR2 SVGEGT. With 6 bases removed from V and 0 bases from J, the gap between germline ends came to 17 bases. The CDR3 contains 16 residues. The CDR3 loop is CASRLQQPKMNTEAFF. The CDR3 DNA reads as TGTGCCAGCAGACTCCAACAGCCGAAAATGAACACTGAAGCTTTCTTT.

The V call is TRBV5-1, the J call TRBJ2-2; D unclear. Germline loops: CDR1 SGHRS, CDR2 YFSETQ. The CDR3 is made up of 15 amino acids. Trimming pared 5 bases from V and 0 bases from J, leaving 11 bases between. DNA of the CDR3: TGCGCCAGCAGAGCTTCTGATACGAACACCGGGGAGCTGTTTTTT. It yields the protein CASRASDTNTGELFF.

This clonotype was recorded at least ten times. The V call is TRBV7-6, the J call TRBJ1-1; TRBD1 aligns across 7 bases. V shed 4 bases and J 0 bases; nucleotides not matched to a gene: 8. This CDR3 comprises 16 residues. Germline assignment: CDR1 SGHVS and CDR2 FNYEAQ. CDR3 sequence reads: CASSSLPGQLNTEAFF. The CDR3 nucleotides read TGTGCCAGCAGCTCGTTACCGGGACAGTTGAACACTGAAGCTTTCTTT.

This clonotype was seen only a few times. V and J are TRBV19 and TRBJ2-1; TRBD2 is a possible D gene (5 bases). This CDR3 is 14 amino acids long. V was cut by 5 bases and J by 6 bases, with 14 bases left in between. Germline CDR1 is LNHDA and CDR2 is SQIVND (reference sequence). The CDR3 region is CASSDVGGGNEQFF. CDR3 bases: TGTGCCAGTAGTGACGTAGGCGGAGGCAATGAGCAGTTCTTC.

Comments on this clonotype: Possible read error: a much larger clone is one base away. The gene calls are TRBV19 and TRBJ2-1; TRBD2 agrees at 12 bases. Germline values: CDR1 LNHDA, CDR2 SQIVND (reference sequence). CDR3 length: 16 amino acids. CDR3: CASSGGLAGSYNEQLF. Here the CDR3 DNA reads TGTGCCAGTAGTGGTGGACTAGCGGGGAGCTACAATGAGCAGCTCTTC.

This clonotype has at least ten counts. The rearrangement joins TRBV5-6 to TRBJ1-1; D unclear. V was shortened by 4 bases and J by 5 bases, with 6 bases between the two germline ends. The CDR3 contains 11 residues. Looked up from germline, CDR1 is SGHDT and CDR2 is YYEEEE. The CDR3 protein is CASSQETEAFF. DNA for the CDR3: TGTGCCAGCAGCCAGGAGACTGAAGCTTTCTTT.